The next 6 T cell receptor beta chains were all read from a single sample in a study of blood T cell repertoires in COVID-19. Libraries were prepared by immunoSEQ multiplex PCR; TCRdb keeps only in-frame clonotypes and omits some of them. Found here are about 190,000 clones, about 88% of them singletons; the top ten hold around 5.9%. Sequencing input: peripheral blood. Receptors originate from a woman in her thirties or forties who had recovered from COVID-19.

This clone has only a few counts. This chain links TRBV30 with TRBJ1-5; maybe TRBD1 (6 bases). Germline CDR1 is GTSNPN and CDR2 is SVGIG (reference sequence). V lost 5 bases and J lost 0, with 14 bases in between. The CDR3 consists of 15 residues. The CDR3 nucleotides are TGTGCCTGGTCGGGGGGCAAAATTAGCAATCAGCCCCAGCATTTT. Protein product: CAWSGGKISNQPQHF.

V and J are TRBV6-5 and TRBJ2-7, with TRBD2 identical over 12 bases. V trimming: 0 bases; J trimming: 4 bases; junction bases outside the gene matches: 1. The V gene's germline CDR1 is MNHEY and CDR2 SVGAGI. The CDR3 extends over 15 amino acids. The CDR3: CASSYSLAGGYEQYF. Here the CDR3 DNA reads TGTGCCAGCAGTTACTCACTAGCGGGAGGATACGAGCAGTACTTC.

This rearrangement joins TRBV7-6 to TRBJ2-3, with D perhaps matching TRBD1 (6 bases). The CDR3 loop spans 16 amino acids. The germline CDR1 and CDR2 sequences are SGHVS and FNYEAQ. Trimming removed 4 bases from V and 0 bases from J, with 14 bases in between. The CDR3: CASSSSQGPSTDTQYF. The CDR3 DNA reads TGTGCCAGCAGCTCCTCACAGGGCCCTAGCACAGATACGCAGTATTTT. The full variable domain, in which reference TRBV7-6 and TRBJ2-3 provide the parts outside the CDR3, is GAGVSQSPRYKVTKRGQDVALRCDPISGHVSLYWYRQALGQGPEFLTYFNYEAQQDKSGLPNDRFSAERPEGSISTLTIQRTEQRDSAMYRCASSSSQGPSTDTQYFGPGTRLTVL.

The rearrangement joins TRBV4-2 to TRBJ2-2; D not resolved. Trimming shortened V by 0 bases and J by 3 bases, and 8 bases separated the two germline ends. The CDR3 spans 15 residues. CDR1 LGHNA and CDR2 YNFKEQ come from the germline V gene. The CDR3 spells CASSQDPGYTGELFF. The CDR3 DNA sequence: TGTGCCAGCAGCCAAGATCCAGGCTACACCGGGGAGCTGTTTTTT.

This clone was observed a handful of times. For the CDR3, the DNA is TGTGCCAGCAGCTCCATCCGAACAGGGGAACAGCCCCAGCATTTT. As protein: CASSSIRTGEQPQHF. The genes are TRBV7-9 and TRBJ1-5; 7 nucleotides align to TRBD1. CDR1 SEHNR and CDR2 FQNEAQ come from the germline V gene (reference sequence). There are 15 residues in the CDR3. V was pared by 4 bases and J by 7 bases, with 10 bases of the junction left unmatched. Full variable domain (outside the CDR3, taken from reference TRBV7-9 and TRBJ1-5): DTGVSQNPRHKITKRGQNVTFRCDPISEHNRLYWYRQTLGQGPEFLTYFQNEAQLEKSRLLSDRFSAERPKGSFSTLEIQRTEQGDSAMYLCASSSIRTGEQPQHFGDGTRLSIL.

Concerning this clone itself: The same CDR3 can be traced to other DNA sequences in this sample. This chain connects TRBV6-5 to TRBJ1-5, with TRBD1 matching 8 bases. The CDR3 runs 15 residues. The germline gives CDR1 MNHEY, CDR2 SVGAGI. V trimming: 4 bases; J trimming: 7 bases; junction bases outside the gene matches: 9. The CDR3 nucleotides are TGTGCCAGCAGTTTCACAGGGGGACGAGGACAGCCCCAGCATTTT. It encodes CASSFTGGRGQPQHF.